This T cell receptor (beta chain) was profiled in a study of T cells of healthy individuals. The length of the CDR3 is 16 residues. The germline V and J ends were trimmed by 8 bases and 4 bases, with 23 bases remaining between them. Germline V lookup: CDR1 MNHEY, CDR2 SVGAGI. TCRdb ran MiXCR on the 5' RACE reads and lists one entry per CDR3 protein. The top ten clones hold 7.5% to 8% of a sample with about 82,000 distinct CDR3 sequences, about 4.8% of them seen once. This TCR derives from a female donor in good health. The chain employs TRBV6-5 and TRBJ1-1; no reliable D call. CDR3 nucleotide sequence: TGTGCCAGCGGAAGATATTGGGGTCTGCCGAGCACTGAAGCTTTCTTT. Its translation: CASGRYWGLPSTEAFF.